This TCR beta chain emerged from a study of cytomegalovirus exposure and HLA in healthy donors. Whole-study results and caveats: Accurate predictions that matched the HLA-A and HLA-B alleles of most subjects were reportedly made from TCR beta sequences.

The PCR was carried out with 60 Vbeta primers and 13 Jbeta primers. Libraries were prepared by immunoSEQ multiplex PCR; TCRdb keeps only in-frame clonotypes and omits some of them. The sample has about 130,000 clones, around 72% seen once; the top ten hold 3.5% to 5%. CDR1 and CDR2 from the germline V gene are SGHTA and FQGNSA. The V segment lost 5 bases and the J segment 3 bases; nucleotides outside the gene matches: 13. The CDR3 extends over 17 amino acids. With regard to this clone: What it recognizes is unknown.

The sequenced material came from PBMCs. The genes are TRBV7-2 and TRBJ2-1; 7 positions agree with TRBD1. The receptor comes from a man in his late teens or twenties in good health and CMV-seropositive. As DNA, the CDR3 is TGTGCCAGCAGCCTTTACAGGGGAAGGGGCCTCTACAATGAGCAGTTCTTC. This codes for CASSLYRGRGLYNEQFF.